This T cell receptor beta chain was identified in a study of T-cell reconstitution after alpha-beta-depleted transplantation in children. Whole-study results and caveats: Several hundred graft clones that had expanded were reportedly the source of alpha-beta T cells about two months after transplant. From newly produced T cells came most of the T-cell counts and diversity one year after transplant. The high TCRbeta diversity at day 60 in some patients came from surviving recipient T cells and thymic progenitors.

In this sample, this clonotype turned up many times. Its cognate antigen is unknown. Germline CDR1 SGHRS, CDR2 YFSETQ. The CDR3 has 14 residues. The germline V and J ends were trimmed by 5 bases and 2 bases, with 12 bases remaining between them. Unique molecular identifiers were used in preparing the TCRbeta library. Each CDR3 protein is one row after TCRdb ran MiXCR on the PCR reads. Of some 300,000 distinct CDR3 sequences listed, 9.5% to 13% are singletons. The specimen comprised PBMCs, sampled before TCRalphabeta/CD19-depleted stem cell transplant. The chain has TRBV5-1 and TRBJ2-3; D is perhaps TRBD2 (5 bases). The receptor was derived from a boy younger than two with acute myeloid leukemia, due to receive a stem cell transplant. CDR3 bases: TGCGCCAGCAGTCTGGACTCCTTCACAGATACGCAGTATTTT. Protein: CASSLDSFTDTQYF.